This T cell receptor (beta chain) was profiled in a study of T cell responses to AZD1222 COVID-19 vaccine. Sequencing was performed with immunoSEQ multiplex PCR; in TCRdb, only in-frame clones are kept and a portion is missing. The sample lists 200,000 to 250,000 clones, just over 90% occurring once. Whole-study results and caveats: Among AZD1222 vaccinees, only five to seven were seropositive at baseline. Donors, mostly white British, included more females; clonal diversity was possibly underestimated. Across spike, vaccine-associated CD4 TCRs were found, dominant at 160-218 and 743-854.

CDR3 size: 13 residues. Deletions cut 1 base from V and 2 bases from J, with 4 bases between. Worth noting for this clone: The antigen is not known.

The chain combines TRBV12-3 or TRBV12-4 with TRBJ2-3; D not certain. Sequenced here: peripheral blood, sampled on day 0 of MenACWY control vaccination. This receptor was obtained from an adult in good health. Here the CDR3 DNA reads TGTGCCAGCAGTTTAGGGTTCACAGATACGCAGTATTTT. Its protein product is CASSLGFTDTQYF.